What follows describes a single TCR beta chain. What it binds is not known. The V gene end was trimmed by 0 bases and the J gene end by 4 bases; junction bases not matched to a gene: 8. Germline-derived CDR1 and CDR2 are DFQATT and SNEGSKA (reference sequence). CDR3 length: 16 residues. This specimen belongs to a study of T-cell reconstitution after alpha-beta-depleted transplantation in children. Whole-study findings and limits: It was reported that alpha-beta T cells came from several hundred expanded graft clones (about two months after transplant).

The library targeted TCRbeta and was prepared with unique molecular identifiers. TCRdb redid the calling of the PCR reads with MiXCR, one entry per CDR3 protein. Counted here are fewer than 1 million distinct CDR3 sequences, about 16% occurring once; the ten biggest clones make up 5%. The sample in question was PBMCs, mostly from graft donor cells, obtained 360 days after TCRalphabeta/CD19-depleted stem cell transplant. The source of this sequence is a male patient younger than 18 who had a stem cell transplant for acute lymphoblastic leukemia, so the T cells may come from the graft donor. The chain carries TRBV20-1 and TRBJ1-2; 10 positions match TRBD1. The CDR3 loop reads CSARDRQGARGYGYTF. In DNA form, the CDR3 reads TGCAGTGCTAGAGATCGACAGGGGGCGCGGGGCTATGGCTACACCTTC.